This note documents a single T cell receptor beta chain sequence. The CDR3 consists of 16 residues. Germline CDR1 SGDLS, CDR2 YYNGEE. Unmatched junction bases numbered 13, after V lost 6 bases and J lost 2 bases. This specimen comes from a study of blood T cell repertoires in COVID-19. Study as a whole: Samples came from the United States, Italy and Spain, spanning acute and convalescent COVID-19.

Per the authors' pipeline: Reference gene primers were amplified, and this amplification served to estimate nucleated cell counts. The repertoire was sequenced with immunoSEQ multiplex PCR; TCRdb's copy has only in-frame clones and lacks some. V, J and clone size were drawn from that table, and D and trimming were deduced from the DNA. Of about 190,000 clones in the sample, 70% to 85% were seen once. J is TRBJ1-2 and V is TRBV9; 7 bases map to TRBD1. The sequencing input was peripheral blood. This receptor was obtained from a woman aged 45-65 years with acute or convalescent COVID-19. CDR3 sequence: CASTSWDSLTNYGYTF. CDR3 coding DNA: TGTGCCAGCACCTCTTGGGACAGCCTAACGAACTATGGCTACACCTTC.